This entry features one TCR beta chain sequence. Recovered status in Cohort 3 required two negative PCRs, clearance, or symptom resolution. The data originate from a study of blood T cell repertoires in COVID-19. Study background: From T cells, B-cell-depleted T cells, or PBMCs came the material, which was cDNA or gDNA.

In the authors' workflow: Amplification of reference gene primers was used by the study to estimate nucleated cell counts. TCRdb keeps only in-frame clones here, not all; method: immunoSEQ multiplex PCR. D and trimming come from the DNA, and the V and J calls and clone size come from that table. The sample carries around 390,000 clones, approximately 87% recorded once. CDR3 size: 13 residues. The germline V gene encodes CDR1 KGHDR and CDR2 SFDVKD. V lost 4 bases and J 7 bases, leaving 12 bases between the germline ends. This clonotype was obtained from a woman aged 50 to 60 who had recovered from COVID-19. The chain links TRBV24-1 to TRBJ1-2; D gene unclear. The sequenced material came from PBMCs or T cells enriched from blood (not recorded which). This CDR3 is CATSDSPLAGYTF. The CDR3 coding sequence is TGTGCCACCAGTGACAGTCCTCTCGCTGGCTACACCTTC.